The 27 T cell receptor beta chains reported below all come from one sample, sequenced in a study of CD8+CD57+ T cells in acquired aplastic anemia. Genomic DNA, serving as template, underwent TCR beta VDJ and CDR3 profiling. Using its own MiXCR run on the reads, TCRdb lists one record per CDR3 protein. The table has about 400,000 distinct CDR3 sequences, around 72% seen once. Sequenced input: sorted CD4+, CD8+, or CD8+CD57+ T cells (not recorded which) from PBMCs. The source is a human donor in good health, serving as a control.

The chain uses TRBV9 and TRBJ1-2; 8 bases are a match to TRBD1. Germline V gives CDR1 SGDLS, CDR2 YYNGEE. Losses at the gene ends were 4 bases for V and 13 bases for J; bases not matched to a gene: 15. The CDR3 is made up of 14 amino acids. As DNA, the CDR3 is TGTGCCAGCAGCCAAGAGACAGGGGTTCTTACTATCACCTTC. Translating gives CASSQETGVLTITF.

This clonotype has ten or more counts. Here the CDR3 DNA reads TGCGCCAGCAGCCAAGAAGGGACAGGCCGTACTAACTATGGCTACACCTTC. Translation: CASSQEGTGRTNYGYTF. V and J are TRBV4-1 and TRBJ1-2; TRBD1 agrees at 8 bases. V lost 0 bases and J lost 0; bases outside the gene matches: 6. Germline CDR1 is MGHRA and CDR2 is YSYEKL. This CDR3 is 17 amino acids long.

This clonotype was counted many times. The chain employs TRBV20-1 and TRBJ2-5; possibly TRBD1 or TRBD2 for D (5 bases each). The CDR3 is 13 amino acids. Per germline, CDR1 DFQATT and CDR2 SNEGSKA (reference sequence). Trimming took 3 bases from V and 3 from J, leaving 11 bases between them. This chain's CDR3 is CSARGDGKETQYF. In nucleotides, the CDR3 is TGCAGTGCTAGGGGGGATGGGAAAGAGACCCAGTACTTC.

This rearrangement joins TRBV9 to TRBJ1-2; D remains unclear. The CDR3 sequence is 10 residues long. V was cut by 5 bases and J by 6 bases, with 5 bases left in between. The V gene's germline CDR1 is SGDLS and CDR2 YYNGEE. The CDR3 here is CASRGDGYTF. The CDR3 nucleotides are TGTGCCAGCAGGGGAGATGGCTACACCTTC.

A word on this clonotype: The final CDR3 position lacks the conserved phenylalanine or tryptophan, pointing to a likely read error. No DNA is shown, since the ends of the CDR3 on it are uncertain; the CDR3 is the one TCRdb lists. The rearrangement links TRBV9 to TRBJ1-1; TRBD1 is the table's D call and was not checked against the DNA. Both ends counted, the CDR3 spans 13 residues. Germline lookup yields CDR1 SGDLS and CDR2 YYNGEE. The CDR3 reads CASSLRDSTNEKL.

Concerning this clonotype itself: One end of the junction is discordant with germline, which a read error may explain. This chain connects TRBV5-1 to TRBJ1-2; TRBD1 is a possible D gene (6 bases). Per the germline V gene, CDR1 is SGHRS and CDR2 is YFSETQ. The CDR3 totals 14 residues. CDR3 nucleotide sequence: TGTGCCGGCAGCCCCCAGGGGCCAGAGACTGGCTACACCTTC. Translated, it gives CAGSPQGPETGYTF.

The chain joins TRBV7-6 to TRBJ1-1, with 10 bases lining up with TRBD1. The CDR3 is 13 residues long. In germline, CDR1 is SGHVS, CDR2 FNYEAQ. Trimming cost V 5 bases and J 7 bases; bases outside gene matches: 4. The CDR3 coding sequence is TGTGCCAGCAGCCTCGGGACAGGGGATGAAGCTTTCTTT. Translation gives CASSLGTGDEAFF.

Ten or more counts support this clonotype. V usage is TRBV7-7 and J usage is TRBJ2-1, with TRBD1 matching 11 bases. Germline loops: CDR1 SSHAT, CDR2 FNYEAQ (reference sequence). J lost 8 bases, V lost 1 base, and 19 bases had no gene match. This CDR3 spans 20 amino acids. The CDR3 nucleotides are TGTGCCAGCAGCTTAGGACGGGGAGAGGTAGGACAGGGGGCTGGCTATGAGCAGTTCTTC. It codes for CASSLGRGEVGQGAGYEQFF.

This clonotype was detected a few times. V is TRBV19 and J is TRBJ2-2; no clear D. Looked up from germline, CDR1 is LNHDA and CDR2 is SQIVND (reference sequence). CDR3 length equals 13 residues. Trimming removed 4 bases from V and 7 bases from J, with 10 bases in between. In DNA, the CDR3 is TGTGCCAGTAGTACTTTGCCTAGCGGGGAGCTGTTTTTT. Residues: CASSTLPSGELFF.

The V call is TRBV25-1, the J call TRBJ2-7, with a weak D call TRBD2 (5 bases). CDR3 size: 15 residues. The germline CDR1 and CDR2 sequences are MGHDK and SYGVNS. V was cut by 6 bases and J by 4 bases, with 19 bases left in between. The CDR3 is CASREKDGLVYEQYF. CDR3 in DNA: TGTGCCAGCAGGGAAAAGGACGGACTTGTGTACGAGCAGTACTTC.

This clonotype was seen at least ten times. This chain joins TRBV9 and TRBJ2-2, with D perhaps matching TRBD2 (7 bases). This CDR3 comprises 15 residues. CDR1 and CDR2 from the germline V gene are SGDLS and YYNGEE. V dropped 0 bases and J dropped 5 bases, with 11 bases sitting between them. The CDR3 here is CASSVVGGLTGELFF. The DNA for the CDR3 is TGTGCCAGCAGCGTAGTGGGGGGGCTAACCGGGGAGCTGTTTTTT.

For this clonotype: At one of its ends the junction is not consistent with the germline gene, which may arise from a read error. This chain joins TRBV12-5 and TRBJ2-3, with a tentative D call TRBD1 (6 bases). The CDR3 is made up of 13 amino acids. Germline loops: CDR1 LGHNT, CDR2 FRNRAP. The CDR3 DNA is TGTGCTACTGGTTTTTTCGGGACAACCTCGCAGTATTTT. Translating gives CATGFFGTTSQYF.

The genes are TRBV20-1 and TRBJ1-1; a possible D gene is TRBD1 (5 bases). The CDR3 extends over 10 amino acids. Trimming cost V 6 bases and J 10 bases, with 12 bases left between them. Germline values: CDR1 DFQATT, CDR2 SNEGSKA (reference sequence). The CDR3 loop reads CSAAPGGAFF. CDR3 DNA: TGCAGTGCAGCCCCGGGGGGAGCTTTCTTT.

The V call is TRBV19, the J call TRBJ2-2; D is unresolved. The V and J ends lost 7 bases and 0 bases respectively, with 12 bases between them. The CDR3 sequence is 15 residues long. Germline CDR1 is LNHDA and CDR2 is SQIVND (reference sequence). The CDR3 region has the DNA TGTGCCAGTAAATTAGGAACAGCGAACACCGGGGAGCTGTTTTTT. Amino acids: CASKLGTANTGELFF. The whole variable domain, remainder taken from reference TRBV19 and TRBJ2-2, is DGGITQSPKYLFRKEGQNVTLSCEQNLNHDAMYWYRQDPGQGLRLIYYSQIVNDFQKGDIAEGYSVSREKKESFPLTVTSAQKNPTAFYLCASKLGTANTGELFFGEGSRLTVL.

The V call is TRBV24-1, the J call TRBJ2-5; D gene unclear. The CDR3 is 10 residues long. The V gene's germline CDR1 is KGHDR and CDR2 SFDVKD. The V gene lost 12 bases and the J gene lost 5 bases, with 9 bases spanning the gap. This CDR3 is CAGRWETQYF. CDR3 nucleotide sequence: TGTGCCGGCAGGTGGGAGACCCAGTACTTC.

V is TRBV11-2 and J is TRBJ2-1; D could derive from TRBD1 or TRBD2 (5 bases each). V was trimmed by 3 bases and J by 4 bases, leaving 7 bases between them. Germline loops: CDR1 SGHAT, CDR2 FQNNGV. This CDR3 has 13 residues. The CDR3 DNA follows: TGTGCCAGCAGCTTCGGGGCGTACAATGAGCAGTTCTTC. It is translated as CASSFGAYNEQFF.

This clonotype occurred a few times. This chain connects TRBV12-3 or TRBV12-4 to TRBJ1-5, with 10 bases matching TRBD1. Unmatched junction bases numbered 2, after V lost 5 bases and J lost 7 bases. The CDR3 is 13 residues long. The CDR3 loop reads CASSPGQGQPQHF. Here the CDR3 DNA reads TGTGCCAGCAGTCCGGGACAGGGGCAGCCCCAGCATTTT.

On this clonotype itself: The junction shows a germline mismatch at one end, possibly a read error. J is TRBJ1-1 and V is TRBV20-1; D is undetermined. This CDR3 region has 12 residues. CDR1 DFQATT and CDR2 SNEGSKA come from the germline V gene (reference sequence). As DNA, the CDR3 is TGCAGTGCTGGAGAGGGTGGGAACGAGCCTTTCTTT. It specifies CSAGEGGNEPFF.

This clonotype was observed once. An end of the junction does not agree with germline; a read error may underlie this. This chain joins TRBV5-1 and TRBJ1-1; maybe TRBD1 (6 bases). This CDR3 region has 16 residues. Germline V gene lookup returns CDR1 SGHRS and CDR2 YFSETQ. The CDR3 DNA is TGTGCCACCAGCAGCGCGCGTGGAGGGGGGGGCACTGAAGCTTCCTTT. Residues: CATSSARGGGGTEASF.

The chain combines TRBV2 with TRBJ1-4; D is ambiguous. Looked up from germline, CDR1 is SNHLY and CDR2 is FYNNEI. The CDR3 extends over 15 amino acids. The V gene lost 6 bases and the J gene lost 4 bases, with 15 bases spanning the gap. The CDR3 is CASSTLGSVNEKLFF. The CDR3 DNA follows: TGTGCCAGCAGCACGTTGGGGTCCGTTAATGAAAAACTGTTTTTT.

The CDR3 spells CASRMGQTYGYTF. DNA for the CDR3: TGTGCCAGCAGGATGGGGCAGACCTATGGCTACACCTTC. The chain joins TRBV2 to TRBJ1-2; possible D gene TRBD1, 5 bases. The CDR3 extends over 13 amino acids. V lost 6 bases and J 4 bases, leaving 12 bases between the germline ends. The V gene's germline CDR1 is SNHLY and CDR2 FYNNEI.

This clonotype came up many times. CDR3 sequence reads: CASSESGTGSGQPQHF. The CDR3 DNA is TGTGCCAGCAGTGAGTCCGGGACAGGGAGTGGGCAGCCCCAGCATTTT. The chain joins TRBV2 to TRBJ1-5; the match to TRBD1 covers 9 bases. V lost 3 bases, J lost 7 bases, and 10 bases stayed unmatched. Looked up from germline, CDR1 is SNHLY and CDR2 is FYNNEI. The CDR3 loop spans 16 amino acids. The variable domain in full, completed from reference TRBV2 and TRBJ1-5, reads EPEVTQTPSHQVTQMGQEVILRCVPISNHLYFYWYRQILGQKVEFLVSFYNNEISEKSEIFDDQFSVERPDGSNFTLKIRSTKLEDSAMYFCASSESGTGSGQPQHFGDGTRLSIL.

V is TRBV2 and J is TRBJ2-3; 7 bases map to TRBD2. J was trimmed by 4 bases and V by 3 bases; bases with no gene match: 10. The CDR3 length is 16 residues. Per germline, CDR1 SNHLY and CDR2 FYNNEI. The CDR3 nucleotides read TGTGCCAGCAGTGACCGACTCACGGGGGGTCCAGATACGCAGTATTTT. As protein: CASSDRLTGGPDTQYF.

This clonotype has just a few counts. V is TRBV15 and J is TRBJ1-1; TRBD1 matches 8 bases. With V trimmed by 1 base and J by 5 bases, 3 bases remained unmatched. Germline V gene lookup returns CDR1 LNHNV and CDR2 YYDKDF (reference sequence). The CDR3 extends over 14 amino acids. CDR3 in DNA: TGTGCCACCAGCAGAGGACAGGGGAGGACTGAAGCTTTCTTT. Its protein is CATSRGQGRTEAFF.

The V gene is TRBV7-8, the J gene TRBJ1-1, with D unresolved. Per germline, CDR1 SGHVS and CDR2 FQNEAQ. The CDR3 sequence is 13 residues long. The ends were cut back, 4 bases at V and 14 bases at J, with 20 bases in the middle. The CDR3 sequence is CASSSQERGDAFF. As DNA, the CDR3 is TGTGCCAGCAGCTCCCAAGAGAGAGGAGACGCCTTCTTT.

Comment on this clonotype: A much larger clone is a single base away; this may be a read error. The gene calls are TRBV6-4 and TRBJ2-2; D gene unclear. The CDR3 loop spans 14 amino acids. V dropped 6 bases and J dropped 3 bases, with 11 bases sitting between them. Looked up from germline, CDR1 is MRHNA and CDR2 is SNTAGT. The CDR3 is CASRDGQDTGELFF. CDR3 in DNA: TGTGCCAGCAGAGACGGGCAGGACACCGGGGAGCTGTTTTTT.

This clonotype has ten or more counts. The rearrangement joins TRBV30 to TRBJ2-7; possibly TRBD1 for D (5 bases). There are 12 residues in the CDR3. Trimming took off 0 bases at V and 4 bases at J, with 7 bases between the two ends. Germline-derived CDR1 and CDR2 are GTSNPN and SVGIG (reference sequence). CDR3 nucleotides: TGTGCCTGGAGTGTACAGGCATACGAGCAGTACTTC. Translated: CAWSVQAYEQYF.